These 20 T cell receptor beta chains came from one sample sequenced in a study of T cell responses to AZD1222 COVID-19 vaccine. The table came from immunoSEQ multiplex PCR; TCRdb's copy has only in-frame clones and leaves some out. In the table there are around 53,000 clones, around 85% of which are singletons. Material: peripheral blood, obtained on day 0 of MenACWY control vaccination. These receptors were collected from an adult in good health.

The chain uses TRBV18 and TRBJ2-1, with TRBD2 matching 10 bases. The CDR3 has 15 residues. V trimming: 3 bases; J trimming: 9 bases; junction bases outside the gene matches: 8. Germline-derived CDR1 and CDR2 are KGHSH and LQKENI. The CDR3 nucleotides read TGTGCCAGCTCACCCTCTAGCGGGAGAGGAGGTGAGCAGTTCTTC. The encoded protein is CASSPSSGRGGEQFF.

This chain connects TRBV11-2 to TRBJ2-1, with TRBD2 as a possible D gene (5 bases). Germline CDR1 reads SGHAT; CDR2 reads FQNNGV. The CDR3 covers 15 residues. Trimming removed 6 bases from V and 0 bases from J, with 12 bases in between. CDR3 DNA: TGTGCCAGCAGTTTTGGACGGGGCTCCTACAATGAGCAGTTCTTC. Translating it yields CASSFGRGSYNEQFF.

The CDR3 sequence: CASGEGVHNYGYTF. CDR3 nucleotide sequence: TGTGCCAGCGGTGAAGGGGTCCATAACTATGGCTACACCTTC. The rearrangement links TRBV27 to TRBJ1-2, with D possibly being TRBD1 (5 bases). V lost 8 bases to trimming and J lost 1 base, with 14 bases between them. There are 14 residues in the CDR3. Germline-derived CDR1 and CDR2 are MNHEY and SMNVEV (reference sequence).

This clone occurred once. Here the CDR3 DNA reads TGTGCCAGTACCCCTCTCTTCTCGGTACGGTCATGGGATGAGCAGTTCTTC. Its translation: CASTPLFSVRSWDEQFF. V gene TRBV19 combines with J gene TRBJ2-1; D not resolved. V was trimmed by 7 bases and J by 8 bases, leaving 27 bases between them. Germline V lookup: CDR1 LNHDA, CDR2 SQIVND (reference sequence). CDR3 size: 17 residues.

The chain joins TRBV3-1 (or the pseudogene TRBV3-2) to TRBJ1-1; 7 bases line up with TRBD1. The germline V gene encodes CDR1 LGHDT and CDR2 YNNKEL (reference sequence). The CDR3 extends over 14 amino acids. The V gene end was trimmed by 1 base and the J gene end by 4 bases; junction bases not matched to a gene: 3. The CDR3 DNA sequence: TGTGCCAGCAGCCAAGGCAGGGGGATCACTGAAGCTTTCTTT. Its protein product is CASSQGRGITEAFF.

This rearrangement joins TRBV5-1 to TRBJ1-4; the D gene is possibly TRBD1 (6 bases). CDR3 size: 14 residues. CDR1 and CDR2 from the germline V gene are SGHRS and YFSETQ. The V and J ends lost 4 bases and 7 bases respectively, with 14 bases between them. The CDR3 spells CASSMGAQTEKLFF. CDR3 DNA: TGCGCCAGCAGCATGGGGGCACAGACTGAAAAACTGTTTTTT.

The sample holds a few counts of this clone. This chain links TRBV13 with TRBJ2-2; no clear D gene. The CDR3 extends over 11 amino acids. Trimming took off 1 base at V and 6 bases at J, with 0 bases between the two ends. The germline V gene encodes CDR1 PRHDT and CDR2 FYEKMQ (reference sequence). This chain's CDR3 is CASSLAGELFF. CDR3 DNA sequence: TGTGCCAGCAGCTTAGCCGGGGAGCTGTTTTTT.

This clone has just one count. This chain uses TRBV19 with TRBJ1-2; D might be TRBD1 (6 bases). V gave up 5 bases and J gave up 0 bases, with 13 bases separating them. Germline CDR1 is LNHDA and CDR2 is SQIVND (reference sequence). The CDR3 sequence is 15 residues long. The chain's CDR3 is CASSPEDSPNYGYTF. CDR3 bases: TGTGCCAGTAGTCCAGAGGACAGCCCTAACTATGGCTACACCTTC. The full variable domain, rest sourced from reference TRBV19 and TRBJ1-2, is DGGITQSPKYLFRKEGQNVTLSCEQNLNHDAMYWYRQDPGQGLRLIYYSQIVNDFQKGDIAEGYSVSREKKESFPLTVTSAQKNPTAFYLCASSPEDSPNYGYTFGSGTRLTVV.

The J gene is TRBJ1-1, the V gene TRBV27; D gene uncertain. Trimming removed 1 base from V and 1 base from J, with 4 bases in between. The germline V gene encodes CDR1 MNHEY and CDR2 SMNVEV (reference sequence). The CDR3 totals 13 residues. The CDR3 reads CASSLFRNTEAFF. CDR3 bases: TGTGCCAGCAGTTTATTTAGGAACACTGAAGCTTTCTTT.

V usage is TRBV5-1 and J usage is TRBJ2-3; weak D call: TRBD2 (5 bases). This CDR3 has 13 amino acids. The germline V gene encodes CDR1 SGHRS and CDR2 YFSETQ. Trimming removed 4 bases from V and 1 base from J, with 7 bases in between. The CDR3 DNA sequence: TGCGCCAGCAGCCCCGGGGGCACAGATACGCAGTATTTT. This translates into CASSPGGTDTQYF.

The CDR3 protein is CASGLSRERDTQYF. In DNA, the CDR3 is TGTGCTAGTGGTTTGAGTCGGGAGCGGGATACGCAGTATTTT. The V and J genes are TRBV12-5 and TRBJ2-3; perhaps TRBD2 as D (6 bases). V gave up 2 bases and J gave up 6 bases, with 12 bases separating them. Germline CDR1 LGHNT, CDR2 FRNRAP. The CDR3 has 14 residues.

This chain joins TRBV9 and TRBJ2-1; no clear D. Looked up from germline, CDR1 is SGDLS and CDR2 is YYNGEE. The CDR3 extends over 13 amino acids. Trimming stripped 1 base from V and 5 bases from J, with 7 bases between. The CDR3 nucleotides read TGTGCCAGCAGCGTAACGAGCGACAATGAGCAGTTCTTC. Translation gives CASSVTSDNEQFF.

The chain carries TRBV15 and TRBJ2-7, with TRBD2 identical over 8 bases. The V segment lost 7 bases and the J segment 1 base; nucleotides outside the gene matches: 6. This CDR3 spans 14 amino acids. Germline V gene lookup returns CDR1 LNHNV and CDR2 YYDKDF (reference sequence). The CDR3 bases are TGTGCCACCACGAGGCTAGCGGGTTCCTACGAGCAGTACTTC. This sequence encodes CATTRLAGSYEQYF.

This chain joins TRBV5-1 and TRBJ1-1, with D possibly TRBD1 on 5 matching bases. The germline V gene encodes CDR1 SGHRS and CDR2 YFSETQ. The CDR3 is made up of 14 amino acids. The V and J ends lost 3 bases and 1 base respectively, with 10 bases between them. Here the CDR3 DNA reads TGCGCCAGCAGCTCGGGACGGGGGAACACTGAAGCTTTCTTT. It codes for CASSSGRGNTEAFF.

The chain joins TRBV9 to TRBJ2-5; 13 nucleotides line up with TRBD2. The CDR3 covers 16 residues. V trimming: 2 bases; J trimming: 4 bases; junction bases outside the gene matches: 5. Germline values: CDR1 SGDLS, CDR2 YYNGEE. CDR3 in DNA: TGTGCCAGCAGCGTTACACTAGCGGGAGGGCTAGAGACCCAGTACTTC. As protein: CASSVTLAGGLETQYF.

The chain is built from TRBV10-3 and TRBJ2-3; maybe TRBD2 (5 bases). This CDR3 region has 14 residues. From germline, CDR1 is ENHRY and CDR2 SYGVKD. Trimming removed 8 bases from V and 0 bases from J, with 12 bases in between. CDR3 sequence (DNA): TGTGCCATCTCCGAGCGGACTAGCACAGATACGCAGTATTTT. Residues: CAISERTSTDTQYF.

This clone rates as large. The chain uses TRBV13 and TRBJ2-5; tentatively, D is TRBD2 (5 bases). CDR1 PRHDT and CDR2 FYEKMQ come from the germline V gene (reference sequence). Trimming shortened V by 5 bases and J by 2 bases, and 15 bases separated the two germline ends. The CDR3 extends over 15 amino acids. The CDR3 sequence: CASSPLMVAQETQYF. Written as DNA, the CDR3 is TGTGCCAGCAGCCCGCTGATGGTAGCGCAAGAGACCCAGTACTTC.

Written as DNA, the CDR3 is TGTGCCAGCAGCCAAGAGAGGACTAGCGGGAGTTTTTCGCGCGCCTACAATGAGCAGTTCTTC. As protein: CASSQERTSGSFSRAYNEQFF. This chain links TRBV4-2 with TRBJ2-1, with TRBD2 matching over 13 bases. This CDR3 spans 21 amino acids. J lost 2 bases, V lost 0 bases, and 13 bases had no gene match. Germline V CDR1 and CDR2: LGHNA, YNFKEQ.

This sequence joins TRBV5-6 and TRBJ2-7; 7 bases fit TRBD1. V lost 4 bases, J lost 5 bases, and 9 bases stayed unmatched. Per the germline V gene, CDR1 is SGHDT and CDR2 is YYEEEE. The CDR3 covers 14 residues. DNA for the CDR3: TGTGCCAGCAGCCCGGGACAGATCATGCACGAGCAGTACTTC. The encoded protein is CASSPGQIMHEQYF.

V usage is TRBV28 and J usage is TRBJ2-3, with 9 bases matching TRBD1. With V trimmed by 4 bases and J by 3 bases, 5 bases remained unmatched. Germline V CDR1 and CDR2: MDHEN, SYDVKM. The CDR3 contains 15 residues. This CDR3 reads CASSSLTGGTDTQYF. CDR3 coding DNA: TGTGCCAGCAGTTCATTGACAGGGGGAACAGATACGCAGTATTTT.